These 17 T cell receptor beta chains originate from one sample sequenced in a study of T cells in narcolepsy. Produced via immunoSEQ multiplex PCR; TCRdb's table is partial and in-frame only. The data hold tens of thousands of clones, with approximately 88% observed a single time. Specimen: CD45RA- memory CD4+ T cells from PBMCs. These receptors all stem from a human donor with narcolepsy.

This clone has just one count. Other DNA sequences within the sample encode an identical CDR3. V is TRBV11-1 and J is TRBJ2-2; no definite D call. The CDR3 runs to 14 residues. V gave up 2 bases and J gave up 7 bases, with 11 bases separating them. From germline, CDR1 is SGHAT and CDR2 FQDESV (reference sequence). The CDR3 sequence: CASSLTQFSGELFF. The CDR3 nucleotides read TGTGCCAGCAGCTTAACTCAGTTTAGCGGGGAGCTGTTTTTT.

CDR3: CASSIAQGPNQPQHF. CDR3 in DNA: TGTGCCAGTAGTATTGCGCAGGGGCCAAATCAGCCCCAGCATTTT. V usage is TRBV19 and J usage is TRBJ1-5; tentatively, D is TRBD1 (6 bases). The CDR3 runs 15 residues. Germline V gene data show CDR1 as LNHDA and CDR2 as SQIVND (reference sequence). The V end was cut by 3 bases, the J end by 4 bases, with 13 bases between.

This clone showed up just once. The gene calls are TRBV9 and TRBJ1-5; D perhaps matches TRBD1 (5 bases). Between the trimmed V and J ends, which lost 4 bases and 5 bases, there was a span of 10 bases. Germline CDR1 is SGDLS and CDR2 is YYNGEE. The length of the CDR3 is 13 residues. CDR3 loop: CASSLQGDQPQHF. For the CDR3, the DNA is TGTGCCAGCAGCCTTCAGGGCGATCAGCCCCAGCATTTT.

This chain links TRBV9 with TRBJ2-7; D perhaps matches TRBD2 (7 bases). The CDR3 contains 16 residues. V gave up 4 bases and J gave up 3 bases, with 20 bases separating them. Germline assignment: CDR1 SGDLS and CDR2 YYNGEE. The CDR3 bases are TGTGCCAGCAGCTCCGGGTCAAAGGGGGGGTACTACGAGCAGTACTTC. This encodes CASSSGSKGGYYEQYF.

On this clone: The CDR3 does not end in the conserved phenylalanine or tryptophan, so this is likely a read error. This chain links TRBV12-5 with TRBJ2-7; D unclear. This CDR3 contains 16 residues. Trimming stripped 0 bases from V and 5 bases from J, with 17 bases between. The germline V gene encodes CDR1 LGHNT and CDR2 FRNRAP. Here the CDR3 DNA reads TGTGCTAGTGGTTTGGTAATCTCCACAGAGCCGGACGAGCAGTACCTC. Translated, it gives CASGLVISTEPDEQYL.

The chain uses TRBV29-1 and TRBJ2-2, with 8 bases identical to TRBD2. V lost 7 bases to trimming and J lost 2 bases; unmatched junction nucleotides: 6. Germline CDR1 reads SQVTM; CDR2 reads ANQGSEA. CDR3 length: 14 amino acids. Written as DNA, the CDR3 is TGCAGCGCCCCTCGGGGGGGCAACACCGGGGAGCTGTTTTTT. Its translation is CSAPRGGNTGELFF.

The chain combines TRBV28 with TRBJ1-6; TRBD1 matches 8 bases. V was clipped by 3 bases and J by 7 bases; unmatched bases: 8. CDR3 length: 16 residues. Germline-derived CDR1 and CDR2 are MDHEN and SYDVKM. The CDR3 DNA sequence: TGTGCCAGCAGTTTGGCCGGGACAGGACCAAATTCACCCCTCCACTTT. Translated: CASSLAGTGPNSPLHF.

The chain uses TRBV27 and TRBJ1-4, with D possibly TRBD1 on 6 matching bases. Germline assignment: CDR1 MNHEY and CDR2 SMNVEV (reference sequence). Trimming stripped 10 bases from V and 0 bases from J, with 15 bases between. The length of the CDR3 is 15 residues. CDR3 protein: CATRGGLATNEKLFF. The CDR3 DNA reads TGTGCCACCCGGGGGGGCCTTGCAACTAATGAAAAACTGTTTTTT.

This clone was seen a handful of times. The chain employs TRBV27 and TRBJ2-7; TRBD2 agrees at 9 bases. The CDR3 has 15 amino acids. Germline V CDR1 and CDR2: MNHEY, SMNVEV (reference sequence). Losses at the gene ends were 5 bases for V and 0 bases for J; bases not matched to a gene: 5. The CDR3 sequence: CASSTYSGSSYEQYF. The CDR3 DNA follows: TGTGCCAGCAGTACCTATAGCGGGAGCTCCTACGAGCAGTACTTC.

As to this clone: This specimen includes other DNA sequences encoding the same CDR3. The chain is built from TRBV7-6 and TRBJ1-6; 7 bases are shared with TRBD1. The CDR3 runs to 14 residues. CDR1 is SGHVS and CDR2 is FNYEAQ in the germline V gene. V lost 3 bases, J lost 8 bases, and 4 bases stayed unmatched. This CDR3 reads CASSLGQGDSPLHF. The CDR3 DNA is TGTGCCAGCAGCTTGGGGCAGGGGGATTCACCCCTCCACTTT.

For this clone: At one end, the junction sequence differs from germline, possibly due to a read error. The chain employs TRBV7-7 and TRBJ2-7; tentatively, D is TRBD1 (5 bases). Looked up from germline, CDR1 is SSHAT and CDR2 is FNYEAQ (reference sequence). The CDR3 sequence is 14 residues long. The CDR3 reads CASSLGPGSYEQYF. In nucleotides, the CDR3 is TGTGCTAGCAGCTTGGGGCCGGGCTCCTACGAGCAGTACTTC.

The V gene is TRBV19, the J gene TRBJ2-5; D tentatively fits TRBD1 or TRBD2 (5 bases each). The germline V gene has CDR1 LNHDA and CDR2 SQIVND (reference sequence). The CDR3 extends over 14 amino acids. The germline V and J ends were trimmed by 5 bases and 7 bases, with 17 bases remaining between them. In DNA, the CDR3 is TGTGCCAGTAGTTTCATGACACTGAGGGGGACCCAGTACTTC. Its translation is CASSFMTLRGTQYF.

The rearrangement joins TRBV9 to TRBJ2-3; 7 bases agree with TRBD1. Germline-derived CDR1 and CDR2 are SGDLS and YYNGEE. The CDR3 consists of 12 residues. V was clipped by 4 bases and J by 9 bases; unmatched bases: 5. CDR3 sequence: CASSSTGYTQYF. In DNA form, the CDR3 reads TGTGCCAGCAGCTCGACAGGGTACACGCAGTATTTT.

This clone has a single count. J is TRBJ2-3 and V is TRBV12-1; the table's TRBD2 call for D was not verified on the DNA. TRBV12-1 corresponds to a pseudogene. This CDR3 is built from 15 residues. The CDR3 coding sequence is TGTGCCACCCCTGGGGGGGGAGTGGGAACAGATACGCAGTATTTT. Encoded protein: CATPGGGVGTDTQYF.

The CDR3 nucleotides are TGTGCCAGTCTCGGGGGGGCTCGGCAGCCCCAGCATTTT. This encodes CASLGGARQPQHF. The chain links TRBV19 to TRBJ1-5; D possibly corresponds to TRBD1 (6 bases). Trimming took 8 bases from V and 7 from J, leaving 15 bases between them. The length of the CDR3 is 13 residues. Germline V lookup: CDR1 LNHDA, CDR2 SQIVND (reference sequence).

CDR3 DNA: TGTGCCTGGAGTGCCATGGGGCTGGCCAAAAACATTCAGTACTTC. Translation: CAWSAMGLAKNIQYF. The chain couples TRBV30 to TRBJ2-4; D is possibly TRBD1 (5 bases). The CDR3 sequence is 15 residues long. The V gene lost 1 base and the J gene lost 1 base, with 11 bases spanning the gap. Per germline, CDR1 GTSNPN and CDR2 SVGIG (reference sequence).

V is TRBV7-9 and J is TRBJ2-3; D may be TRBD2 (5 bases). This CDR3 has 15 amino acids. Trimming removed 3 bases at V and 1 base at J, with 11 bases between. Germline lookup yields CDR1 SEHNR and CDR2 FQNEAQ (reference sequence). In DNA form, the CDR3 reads TGTGCCAGCAGCTTGGGAGATTCAGGCACAGATACGCAGTATTTT. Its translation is CASSLGDSGTDTQYF.